These T cell receptor beta chains were read from a single sample in a study of T cells in localized non-small cell lung cancer. The repertoire was sequenced with immunoSEQ multiplex PCR; TCRdb's copy has only in-frame clones and lacks some. The sample comprises 10,000 to 12,000 clones, around 45% of which are singletons, and 4.2% rests with the top ten. Material: lymph node tissue, obtained before any cancer treatment. These TCRs come from a woman aged 40-70 years with stage II squamous cell lung carcinoma. Each CDR3 is given with its conserved first and last residue. The D gene is left open where the match is weak. The size of a clone is reported for some rows only, either as once, few or many, or as a class for expanded clones.

TRBV18	TRBJ2-1	-	TRBD2	TGTGCCAGCTCGCCAACACTAGCGAACTCCTACAATGAGCAGTTCTTC	CASSPTLANSYNEQFF
TRBV28	TRBJ2-3	-	-	TGTGCCAGCAGCAGAAGCACAGATACGCAGTATTTT	CASSRSTDTQYF
TRBV19	TRBJ1-2	few	-	TGTGCCAGTATTGTCAGTAAGGCGGGCTACACCTTC	CASIVSKAGYTF
TRBV11-3	TRBJ1-1	few	-	TGTGCCAGCAGCGCGCGGGGGCGGAACACTGAAGCTTTCTTT	CASSARGRNTEAFF
TRBV18	TRBJ1-1	once	-	TGTGCCAGCTCACCAAACTTAAGGGCTGAAGCTTTCTTT	CASSPNLRAEAFF
TRBV6-8	TRBJ2-5	few	TRBD1	TGTGCCAGCAGGGACAGGACGGTGGTGACCCAGTACTTC	CASRDRTVVTQYF
TRBV15	TRBJ2-1	once	-	TGTGCCACCAGCAGACTTAGCGGAACCCGCCCCAATGAGCAGTTCTTC	CATSRLSGTRPNEQFF
TRBV6-8	TRBJ1-2	-	TRBD1	TGTGCCAGCAGCGACCCCTGGACAGGCAAGTTTTACTATGGCTACACCTTC	CASSDPWTGKFYYGYTF
TRBV5-1	TRBJ1-4	-	-	TGCGCCAGCAGCCAGGGGTACAGGGAGGAGGAAAAACTGTTTTTT	CASSQGYREEEKLFF
TRBV6-8	TRBJ2-6	-	-	TGTGCCAGCAGTTATGAGGCGTCTGGGGCCAACGTCCTGACTTTC	CASSYEASGANVLTF
TRBV30	TRBJ1-4	-	-	TGTGCCTGGAGTGTATCAGGGACTAATGAAAAACTGTTTTTT	CAWSVSGTNEKLFF
TRBV29-1	TRBJ2-1	-	-	TGCAGCGTTGATCAGGGGAGCTACAATGAGCAGTTCTTC	CSVDQGSYNEQFF
TRBV5-1	TRBJ1-3	-	-	TGCGCCAGCAGGCCGGACCCCAGCCCGCTTCGAAACACCATATATTTT	CASRPDPSPLRNTIYF
TRBV14	TRBJ1-1	few	-	TGTGCCAGCAGCCTCGGAAACACTGAAGCTTTCTTT	CASSLGNTEAFF
TRBV6-7	TRBJ2-2	few	-	TGTGCCAGCAGTTACTCGAGGGGTCTCACGAACACCGGGGAGCTGTTTTTT	CASSYSRGLTNTGELFF
TRBV9	TRBJ2-2	-	-	TGTGCCAGCAGTGAACATCGGGAATTCGGCGGGGAGCTGTTTTTT	CASSEHREFGGELFF
TRBV27	TRBJ2-3	few	-	TGTGCCAGCAGTTTTCACCGAATCAGTGATACGCAGTATTTT	CASSFHRISDTQYF
TRBV9	TRBJ1-4	-	-	TGTGCCAGCAGTGTGGAGGGTAGAAGTGAAAAACTGTTTTTT	CASSVEGRSEKLFF
TRBV9	TRBJ2-5	few	-	TGTGCCAGCAGCGTAGGCGGGTCGGGGACCCAGTACTTC	CASSVGGSGTQYF
TRBV10-2	TRBJ2-3	once	-	TGCGCCAGCAGTGAGTCCGGCGGGCCCTACACAGATACGCAGTATTTT	CASSESGGPYTDTQYF
TRBV19	TRBJ2-3	once	TRBD1	TGTGCCAGTAGTCCCAGACAGGGTGGGACAGATACGCAGTATTTT	CASSPRQGGTDTQYF
TRBV14	TRBJ2-3	-	TRBD2	TGTGCCAGCAGCCTAGCGGGAGCTCTCACAGATACGCAGTATTTT	CASSLAGALTDTQYF
TRBV5-1	TRBJ2-7	once	-	TGCGCCAGCAGCGTGGAGCTTTGGCCCTCTGACGAGCAGTACTTC	CASSVELWPSDEQYF
TRBV2	TRBJ1-5	-	-	TGTGCCAGCAGCGATAACCTTGGACATAGCAATCAGCCCCAGCATTTT	CASSDNLGHSNQPQHF
TRBV25-1	TRBJ2-3	-	TRBD1	TGTGCCAGCAGTGGTTTTGGGACAGGGAGCACAGATACGCAGTATTTT	CASSGFGTGSTDTQYF
TRBV19	TRBJ1-5	-	-	TGTGCCAGTAGTATGGTACGGGATCGCAATCAGCCCCAGCATTTT	CASSMVRDRNQPQHF